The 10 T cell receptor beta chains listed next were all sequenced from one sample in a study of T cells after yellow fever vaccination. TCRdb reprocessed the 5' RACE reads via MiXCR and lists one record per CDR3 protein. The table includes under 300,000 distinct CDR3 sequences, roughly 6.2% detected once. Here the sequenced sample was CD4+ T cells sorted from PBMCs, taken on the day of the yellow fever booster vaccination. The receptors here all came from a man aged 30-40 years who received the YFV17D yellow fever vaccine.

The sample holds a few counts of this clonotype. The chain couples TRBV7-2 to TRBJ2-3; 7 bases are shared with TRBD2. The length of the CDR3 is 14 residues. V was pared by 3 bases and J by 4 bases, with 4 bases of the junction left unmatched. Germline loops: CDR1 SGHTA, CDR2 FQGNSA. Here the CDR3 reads CASSFRGRADTQYF. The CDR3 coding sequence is TGTGCCAGCAGCTTCCGCGGGAGAGCAGATACGCAGTATTTT. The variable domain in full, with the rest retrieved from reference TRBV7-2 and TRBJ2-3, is GAGVSQSPSNKVTEKGKDVELRCDPISGHTALYWYRQSLGQGLEFLIYFQGNSAPDKSGLPSDRFSAERTGGSVSTLTIQRTQQEDSAVYLCASSFRGRADTQYFGPGTRLTVL.

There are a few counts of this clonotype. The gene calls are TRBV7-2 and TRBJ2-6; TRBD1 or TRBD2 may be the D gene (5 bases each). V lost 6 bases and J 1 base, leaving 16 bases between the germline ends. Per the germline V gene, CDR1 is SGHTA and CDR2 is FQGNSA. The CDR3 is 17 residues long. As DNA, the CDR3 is TGTGCCAGCAGGAGGGCAGGGTTGATATCTGGGGCCAACGTCCTGACTTTC. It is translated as CASRRAGLISGANVLTF. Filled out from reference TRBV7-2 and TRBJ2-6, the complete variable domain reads GAGVSQSPSNKVTEKGKDVELRCDPISGHTALYWYRQSLGQGLEFLIYFQGNSAPDKSGLPSDRFSAERTGGSVSTLTIQRTQQEDSAVYLCASRRAGLISGANVLTFGAGSRLTVL.

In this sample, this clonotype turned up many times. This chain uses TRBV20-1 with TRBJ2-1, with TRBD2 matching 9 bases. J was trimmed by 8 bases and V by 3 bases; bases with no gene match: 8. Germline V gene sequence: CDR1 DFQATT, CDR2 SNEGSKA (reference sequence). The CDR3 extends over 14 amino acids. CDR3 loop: CSASMSGRLDEQFF. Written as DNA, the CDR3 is TGCAGTGCTAGTATGAGCGGGAGGTTGGATGAGCAGTTCTTC.

The CDR3 sequence: CSVEDLPSRHYNEQFF. CDR3 in DNA: TGCAGCGTTGAAGATTTGCCTAGCAGGCATTACAATGAGCAGTTCTTC. The V and J genes are TRBV29-1 and TRBJ2-1; tentative D call: TRBD2 (5 bases). Germline V gives CDR1 SQVTM, CDR2 ANQGSEA. V gave up 0 bases and J gave up 4 bases, with 16 bases separating them. The CDR3 is 16 amino acids.

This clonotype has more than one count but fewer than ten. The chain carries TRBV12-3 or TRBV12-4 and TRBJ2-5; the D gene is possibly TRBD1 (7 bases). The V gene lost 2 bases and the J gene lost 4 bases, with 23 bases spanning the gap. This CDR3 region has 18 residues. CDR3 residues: CASSLYVGRTGKGETQYF. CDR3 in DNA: TGTGCCAGCAGTTTATATGTGGGGAGGACAGGAAAGGGAGAGACCCAGTACTTC.

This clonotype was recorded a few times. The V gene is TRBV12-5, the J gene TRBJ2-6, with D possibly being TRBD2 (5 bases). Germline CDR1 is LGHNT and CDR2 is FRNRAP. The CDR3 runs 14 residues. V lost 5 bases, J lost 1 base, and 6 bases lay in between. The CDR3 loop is CASGRGSGANVLTF. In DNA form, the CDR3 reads TGTGCTAGTGGTCGAGGGTCTGGGGCCAACGTCCTGACTTTC.

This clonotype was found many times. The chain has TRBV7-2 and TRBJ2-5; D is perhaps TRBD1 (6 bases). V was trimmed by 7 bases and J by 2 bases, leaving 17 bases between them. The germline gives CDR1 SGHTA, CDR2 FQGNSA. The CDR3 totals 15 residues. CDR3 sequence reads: CASNRETGYQETQYF. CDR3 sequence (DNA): TGTGCCAGCAACCGAGAAACAGGGTATCAAGAGACCCAGTACTTC.

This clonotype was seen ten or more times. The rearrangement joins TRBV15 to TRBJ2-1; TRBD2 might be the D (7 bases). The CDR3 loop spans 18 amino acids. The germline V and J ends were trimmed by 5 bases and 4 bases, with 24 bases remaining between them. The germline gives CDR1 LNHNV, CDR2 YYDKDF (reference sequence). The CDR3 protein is CATSSLRGGESGYNEQFF. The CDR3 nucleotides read TGTGCCACCAGCTCCCTGAGGGGGGGCGAGAGTGGGTACAATGAGCAGTTCTTC.

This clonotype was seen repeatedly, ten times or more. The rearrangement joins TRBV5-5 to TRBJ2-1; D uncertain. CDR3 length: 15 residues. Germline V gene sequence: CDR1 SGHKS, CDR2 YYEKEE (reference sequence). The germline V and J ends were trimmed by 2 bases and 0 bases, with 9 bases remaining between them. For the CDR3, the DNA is TGTGCCAGCAGCTTAGACTGGAGCTCCTACAATGAGCAGTTCTTC. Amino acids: CASSLDWSSYNEQFF.

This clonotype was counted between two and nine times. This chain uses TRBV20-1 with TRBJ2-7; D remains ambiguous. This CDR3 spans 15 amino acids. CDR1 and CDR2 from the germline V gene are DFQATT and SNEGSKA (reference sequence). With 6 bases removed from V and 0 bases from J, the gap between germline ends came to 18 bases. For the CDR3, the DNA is TGCAGTGCCTTCAAGCCCCTAATCAGCTCCTACGAGCAGTACTTC. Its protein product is CSAFKPLISSYEQYF.